The T cell receptor (beta chain) described here comes from a study of cytomegalovirus exposure and HLA in healthy donors. Sequencing used immunoSEQ multiplex PCR; TCRdb keeps in-frame clones, though not all of them. The repertoire includes fewer than 200,000 clones, about 89% of them detected once, and 2% to 3% sits in the top ten. Study conclusions and caveats: The classifier, whose performance was assessed in both the original and validation cohorts, reportedly diagnosed cytomegalovirus status with high specificity and sensitivity. Researchers catalogued under 200 TCR beta chains as cytomegalovirus-associated.

The CDR3 covers 13 residues. Germline values: CDR1 MNHNS, CDR2 SASEGT. V lost 6 bases and J lost 1, with 9 bases in between. As to this clone: Its specificity is unknown.

Material: PBMCs. This TCR was recovered from a man younger than 30 in good health and CMV-seropositive. The chain links TRBV6-1 to TRBJ1-1; D not certain. The CDR3 region has the DNA TGTGCCAGCAGATACAGTTCGAACACTGAAGCTTTCTTT. Translated: CASRYSSNTEAFF.